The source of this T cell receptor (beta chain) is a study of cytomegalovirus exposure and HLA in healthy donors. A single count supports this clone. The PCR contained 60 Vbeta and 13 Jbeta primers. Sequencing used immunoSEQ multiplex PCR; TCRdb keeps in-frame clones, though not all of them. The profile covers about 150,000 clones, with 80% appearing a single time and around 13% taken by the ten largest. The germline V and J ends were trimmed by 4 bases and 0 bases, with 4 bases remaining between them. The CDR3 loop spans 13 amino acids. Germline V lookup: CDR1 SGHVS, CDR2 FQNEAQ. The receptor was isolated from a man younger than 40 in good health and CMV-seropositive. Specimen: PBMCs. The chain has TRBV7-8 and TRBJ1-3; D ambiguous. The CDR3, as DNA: TGTGCCAGCAGCTCGTACTCTGGAAACACCATATATTTT. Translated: CASSSYSGNTIYF.